This T cell receptor (beta chain) was recorded in a study of brain T cells in children with intractable seizures. The study's findings and limits: Patients' HCMV serostatus was unknown; virus specificity rests on CDR3 similarity alone.

Comments on this clone: Its antigen remains unknown.

Clones were sequenced by immunoSEQ multiplex PCR, and TCRdb holds only the in-frame ones, with some missing. The sample comprises about 80,000 clones, 91% of which are singletons, and about 24% rests with the top ten. Source: peripheral blood, taken at surgery. The source of this sequence is a girl aged 2 to 10 with Rasmussen encephalitis and intractable seizures.

DNA for the CDR3: TGTGCCAGCAGCTTCACAGGGACTGGAAACACCATATATTTT. Translated: CASSFTGTGNTIYF. V is TRBV11-3 and J is TRBJ1-3; D possibly corresponds to TRBD1 (6 bases). The length of the CDR3 is 14 residues. V lost 3 bases to trimming and J lost 2 bases, with 8 bases between them. Germline loops: CDR1 SGHNT, CDR2 YENEEA. Full variable domain (outside the CDR3, taken from reference TRBV11-3 and TRBJ1-3): EAGVVQSPRYKIIEKKQPVAFWCNPISGHNTLYWYLQNLGQGPELLIRYENEEAVDDSQLPKDRFSAERLKGVDSTLKIQPAELGDSAVYLCASSFTGTGNTIYFGEGSWLTVV.